This TCR beta chain is drawn from a study of cytomegalovirus exposure and HLA in healthy donors. Points from the study as a whole: Sequencing artifact likely explains a cluster of highly shared sequence variants. Several of the most significant clusters appeared, in a later analysis, to be linked to common viral pathogens. Association with HLA alleles at 0.05 false discovery rate was found for about 17,000 TCR beta sequences in a later analysis. Cytomegalovirus-associated TCR beta chains were listed, numbering some 150.

The PCR contained 60 Vbeta and 13 Jbeta primers. Profiled with immunoSEQ multiplex PCR; TCRdb holds only in-frame clones, not every one. The sample has more than 90,000 clones, approximately 72% seen once; the top ten hold less than 9%. CDR3 length: 17 amino acids. Per germline, CDR1 SGHRS and CDR2 YFSETQ. V lost 10 bases to trimming and J lost 2 bases; unmatched junction nucleotides: 14. About this clone itself: Its antigen is unknown.

Sequencing was performed on PBMCs. This clonotype was obtained from a man aged 35 to 55 in good health and CMV-seropositive. The chain is built from TRBV5-1 and TRBJ2-2, with 10 bases matching TRBD1. The CDR3 protein is CASYPRGTGVNTGELFF. In DNA, the CDR3 is TGCGCCTCTTACCCAAGGGGGACAGGGGTCAACACCGGGGAGCTGTTTTTT.